This T cell receptor beta chain was documented in a study of blood T cell repertoires in COVID-19. The repertoire was sequenced with immunoSEQ multiplex PCR; TCRdb's copy has only in-frame clones and lacks some. The sample yields about 180,000 clones, about nine tenths seen once. The V end lost 1 base, the J end lost 10 bases, and 6 bases lay between the germline ends. Germline CDR1 and CDR2: SEHNR and FQNEAQ (reference sequence). This CDR3 region has 11 residues. Sequencing was done on a sample of PBMCs or T cells enriched from blood (not recorded which). The genes are TRBV7-9 and TRBJ2-3; D is unresolved. The sequence came from a young woman who had recovered from COVID-19. The chain's CDR3 is CASSLVAAQYF. The CDR3 DNA reads TGTGCCAGCAGCTTAGTAGCTGCGCAGTATTTT.